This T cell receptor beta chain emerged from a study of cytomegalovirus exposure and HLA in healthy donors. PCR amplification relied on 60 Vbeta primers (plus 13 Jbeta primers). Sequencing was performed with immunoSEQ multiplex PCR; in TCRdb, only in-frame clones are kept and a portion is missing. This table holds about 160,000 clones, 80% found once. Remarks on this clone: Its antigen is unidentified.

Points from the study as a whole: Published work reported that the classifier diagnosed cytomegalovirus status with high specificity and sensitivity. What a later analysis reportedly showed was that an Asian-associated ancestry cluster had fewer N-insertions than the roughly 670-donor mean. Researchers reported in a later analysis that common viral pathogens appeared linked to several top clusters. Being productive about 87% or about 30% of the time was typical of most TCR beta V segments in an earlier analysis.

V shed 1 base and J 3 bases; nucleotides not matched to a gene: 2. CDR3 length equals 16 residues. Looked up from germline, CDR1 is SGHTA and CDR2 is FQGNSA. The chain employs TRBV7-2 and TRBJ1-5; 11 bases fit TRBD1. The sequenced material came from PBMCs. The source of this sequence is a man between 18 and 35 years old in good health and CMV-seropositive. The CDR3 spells CASSLEGQGVNQPQHF. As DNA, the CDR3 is TGTGCCAGCAGCTTAGAGGGACAGGGGGTCAATCAGCCCCAGCATTTT.